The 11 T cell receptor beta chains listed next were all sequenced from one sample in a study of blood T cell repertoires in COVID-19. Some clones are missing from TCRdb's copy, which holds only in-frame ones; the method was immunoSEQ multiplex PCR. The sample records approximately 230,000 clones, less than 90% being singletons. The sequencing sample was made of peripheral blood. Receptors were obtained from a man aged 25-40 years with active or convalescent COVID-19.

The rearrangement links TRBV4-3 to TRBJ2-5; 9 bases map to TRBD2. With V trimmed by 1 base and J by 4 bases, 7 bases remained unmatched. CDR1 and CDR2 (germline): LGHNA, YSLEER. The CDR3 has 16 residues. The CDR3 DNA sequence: TGCGCCAGCAGCCAAGCTCGCGGGAGGGCTGGAGAGACCCAGTACTTC. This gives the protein CASSQARGRAGETQYF.

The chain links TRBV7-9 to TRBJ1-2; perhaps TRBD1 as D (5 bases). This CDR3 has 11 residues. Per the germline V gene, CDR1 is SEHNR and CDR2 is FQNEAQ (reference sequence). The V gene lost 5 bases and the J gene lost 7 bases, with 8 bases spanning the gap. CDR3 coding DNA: TGTGCCAGCAGCCCGACAGCTGGCTACACCTTC. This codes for CASSPTAGYTF.

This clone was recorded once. The CDR3 DNA follows: TGTGCCACCAGACAGGGCAGAACCGGGGAGCTGTTTTTT. As protein: CATRQGRTGELFF. The rearrangement uses TRBV24-1 and TRBJ2-2, with D possibly matching TRBD1 (6 bases). The CDR3 extends over 13 amino acids. The germline CDR1 and CDR2 sequences are KGHDR and SFDVKD. V lost 7 bases to trimming and J lost 5 bases, with 10 bases between them.

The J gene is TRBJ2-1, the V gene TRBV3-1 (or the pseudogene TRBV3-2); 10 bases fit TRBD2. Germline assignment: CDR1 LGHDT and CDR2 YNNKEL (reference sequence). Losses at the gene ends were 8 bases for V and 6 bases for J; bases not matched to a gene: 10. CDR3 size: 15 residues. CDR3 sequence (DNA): TGTGCCAGCTCTAAAAGGGCTAGCGGGAGCAATGAGCAGTTCTTC. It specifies CASSKRASGSNEQFF.

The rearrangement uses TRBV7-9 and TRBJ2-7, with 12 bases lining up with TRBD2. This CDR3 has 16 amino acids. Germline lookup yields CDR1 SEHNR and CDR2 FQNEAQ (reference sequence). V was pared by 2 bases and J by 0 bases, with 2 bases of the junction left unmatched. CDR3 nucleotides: TGTGCCAGCAGCTTACGGACTAGCGGGAACTCCTACGAGCAGTACTTC. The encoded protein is CASSLRTSGNSYEQYF.

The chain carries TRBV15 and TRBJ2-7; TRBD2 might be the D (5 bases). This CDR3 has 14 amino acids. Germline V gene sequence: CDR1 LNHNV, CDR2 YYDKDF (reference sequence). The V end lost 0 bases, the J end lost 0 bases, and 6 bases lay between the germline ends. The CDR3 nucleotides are TGTGCCACCAGCAGAGATCGGGACTCCTACGAGCAGTACTTC. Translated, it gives CATSRDRDSYEQYF.

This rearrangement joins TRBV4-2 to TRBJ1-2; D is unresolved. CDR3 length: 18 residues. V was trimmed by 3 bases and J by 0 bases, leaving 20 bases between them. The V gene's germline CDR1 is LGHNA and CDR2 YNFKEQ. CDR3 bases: TGTGCCAGCAGCCACCCCTTAGGCGGCGGGCGAGCTAACTATGGCTACACCTTC. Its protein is CASSHPLGGGRANYGYTF.

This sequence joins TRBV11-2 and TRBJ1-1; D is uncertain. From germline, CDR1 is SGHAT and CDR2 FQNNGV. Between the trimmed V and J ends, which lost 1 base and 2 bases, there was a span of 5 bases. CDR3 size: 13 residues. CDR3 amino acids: CASSLALNTEAFF. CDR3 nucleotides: TGTGCCAGCAGCTTAGCCCTTAACACTGAAGCTTTCTTT.

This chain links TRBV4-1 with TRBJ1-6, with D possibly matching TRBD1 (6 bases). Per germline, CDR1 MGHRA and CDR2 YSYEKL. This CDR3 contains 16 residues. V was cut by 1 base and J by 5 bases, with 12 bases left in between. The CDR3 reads CASSQARGADNSPLHF. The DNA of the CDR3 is TGCGCCAGCAGCCAAGCGCGGGGGGCGGATAATTCACCCCTCCACTTT.

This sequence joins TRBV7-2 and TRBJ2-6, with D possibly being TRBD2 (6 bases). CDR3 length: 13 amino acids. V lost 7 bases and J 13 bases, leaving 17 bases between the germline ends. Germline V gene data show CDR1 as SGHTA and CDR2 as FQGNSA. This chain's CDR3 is CASTLDYIQVLTF. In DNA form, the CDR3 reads TGTGCCAGCACCCTGGACTACATCCAAGTCCTGACTTTC.

The CDR3 coding sequence is TGTGCCAGCCGCCAGGGGTTTAGCACAGATACGCAGTATTTT. Protein sequence: CASRQGFSTDTQYF. The chain joins TRBV7-2 to TRBJ2-3, with D perhaps matching TRBD1 (6 bases). There are 14 residues in the CDR3. V was pared by 8 bases and J by 0 bases, with 12 bases between. Looked up from germline, CDR1 is SGHTA and CDR2 is FQGNSA.